These T cell receptor beta chains were read from a single sample in a study of graft-versus-host responses after intestinal transplantation. Clones were read by immunoSEQ multiplex PCR, and TCRdb kept only the in-frame ones, dropping some. Of over 9,000 clones in the sample, 30% were seen once. Here the sequenced sample was alloreactive CD4+ T cells from a mixed lymphocyte reaction culture, taken before intestinal transplant. The receptors stem from a human patient who received an intestinal transplant. Each CDR3 is given with its conserved first and last residue. The D gene is left open where the match is weak. Rows give clone size only sometimes, using once, few, many, or a class for an expanded clone.

v_gene	d_gene	len	j_gene	abundance	CDR3aa	CDR3nt
TRBV6-8	TRBD2	15	TRBJ2-1	.	CASRILAGPYNEQFF	TGTGCCAGCAGGATTCTAGCGGGACCGTACAATGAGCAGTTCTTC
TRBV9	.	15	TRBJ2-1	.	CASSVNPSSYNEQFF	TGTGCCAGCAGCGTGAACCCTAGCTCCTACAATGAGCAGTTCTTC
TRBV18	.	13	TRBJ1-2	once	CASSPSRDYGYTF	TGTGCCAGCTCACCATCTAGGGACTATGGCTACACCTTC
TRBV6-5	.	15	TRBJ2-1	few	CASSLAAGSPIEQFF	TGTGCCAGCAGTTTAGCGGCGGGATCCCCCATAGAGCAGTTCTTC
TRBV6-5	.	14	TRBJ2-5	.	CASSYGGYQETQYF	TGTGCCAGCAGTTACGGCGGATACCAAGAGACCCAGTACTTC
TRBV11-3	TRBD1	12	TRBJ2-5	.	CASSKTGGEQYF	TGTGCCAGCAGTAAGACAGGGGGTGAGCAGTACTTC
TRBV9	.	13	TRBJ1-5	.	CASSVDMNQPQHF	TGTGCCAGCAGCGTAGACATGAATCAGCCCCAGCATTTT
TRBV10-2	.	13	TRBJ2-3	medium-sized	CASSEEGTDTQYF	TGCGCCAGCAGTGAGGAGGGGACAGATACGCAGTATTTT
TRBV5-4	.	12	TRBJ2-7	many	CASSLYTGEQYF	TGTGCCAGCAGCTTGTATACGGGCGAGCAGTACTTC
TRBV4-2	.	14	TRBJ2-7	few	CASSQAYSSYEQYF	TGTGCCAGCAGCCAAGCTTACAGCTCCTACGAGCAGTACTTC
TRBV13	.	15	TRBJ1-2	medium-sized	CASSRGGGEYYGYTF	TGTGCCAGCAGCCGCGGTGGGGGGGAGTACTATGGCTACACCTTC
TRBV5-1	.	14	TRBJ2-1	medium-sized	CASSLDFSFGEQFF	TGCGCCAGCAGCTTGGACTTTTCGTTTGGTGAGCAGTTCTTC
TRBV27	.	13	TRBJ1-2	.	CASSPGTLYGYTF	TGTGCCAGCAGTCCCGGGACATTATATGGCTACACCTTC
TRBV14	.	15	TRBJ2-1	.	CASSQILGGDNEQFF	TGTGCCAGCAGCCAAATCCTCGGGGGAGACAATGAGCAGTTCTTC
TRBV7-3	.	15	TRBJ1-4	few	CASSLLGSESEKLFF	TGTGCCAGCAGCTTATTGGGCAGTGAAAGTGAAAAACTGTTTTTT
TRBV27	.	15	TRBJ2-1	.	CASSLWAAGANEQFF	TGTGCCAGCAGTTTGTGGGCCGCAGGGGCCAATGAGCAGTTCTTC
TRBV7-6	.	15	TRBJ2-7	few	CASSLGARGSYEQYF	TGTGCCAGCAGCTTAGGGGCGAGAGGCTCCTACGAGCAGTACTTC